Shown below are 19 T cell receptor beta chains from a single sample sequenced in a study of identical twins. TCRdb independently ran MiXCR on the 5' RACE reads; one entry per CDR3 protein. The sample holds about 520,000 distinct CDR3 sequences; around 20% are singletons and the top ten take 0.75% to 0.95%. The sample was also linked to a second study, of T cells expressing NK-cell markers.

Sequencing was carried out using CD4+ T cells sorted from blood. Receptors were obtained from a woman aged 18 to 35 in good health.

This clonotype turned up a few times. The genes are TRBV5-1 and TRBJ1-1; D is possibly TRBD1 (6 bases). The length of the CDR3 is 13 residues. CDR1 and CDR2 from the germline V gene are SGHRS and YFSETQ. V gave up 4 bases and J gave up 7 bases, with 14 bases separating them. For the CDR3, the DNA is TGCGCCAGCAGCCATTCCAGGGGTTATGAAGCTTTCTTT. This encodes CASSHSRGYEAFF.

This chain joins TRBV20-1 and TRBJ2-7; perhaps D is TRBD1 or TRBD2 (5 bases each). Trimming cost V 6 bases and J 3 bases, with 12 bases left between them. This CDR3 contains 12 residues. Germline V gene sequence: CDR1 DFQATT, CDR2 SNEGSKA (reference sequence). Here the CDR3 reads CSAQRDHYEQYF. In DNA form, the CDR3 reads TGCAGTGCCCAGAGGGACCACTACGAGCAGTACTTC.

This clonotype was counted between two and nine times. The J gene is TRBJ2-1, the V gene TRBV29-1; D remains unclear. Germline values: CDR1 SQVTM, CDR2 ANQGSEA. The V and J ends lost 4 bases and 6 bases respectively, with 7 bases between them. CDR3 length equals 11 residues. The CDR3 here is CSVGSPNEQFF. Written as DNA, the CDR3 is TGCAGCGTTGGCAGTCCCAATGAGCAGTTCTTC.

At least ten counts were recorded for this clonotype. The chain recombines TRBV12-3 or TRBV12-4 with TRBJ2-3; the D gene could be TRBD1 or TRBD2 (5 bases each). The V and J ends lost 4 bases and 2 bases respectively, with 10 bases between them. The CDR3 has 14 residues. The CDR3, as DNA: TGTGCCAGCAGTTGGGGACCGCTCACAGATACGCAGTATTTT. Its protein is CASSWGPLTDTQYF.

J is TRBJ2-7 and V is TRBV7-2, with TRBD1 as a possible D gene (5 bases). CDR3 length equals 14 residues. V shed 2 bases and J shed 3 bases, with 11 bases lying between them. Germline-derived CDR1 and CDR2 are SGHTA and FQGNSA. The CDR3, as DNA: TGTGCCAGCAGCTTATCCAGGGAAAGCTACGAGCAGTACTTC. Translating it yields CASSLSRESYEQYF.

There are many counts of this clonotype. The chain uses TRBV7-2 and TRBJ2-3; D ambiguous. Germline CDR1 reads SGHTA; CDR2 reads FQGNSA. V lost 6 bases and J lost 6, with 7 bases in between. CDR3 length: 11 amino acids. CDR3 DNA: TGTGCCAGCAGTTCCAGCGATACGCAGTATTTT. It specifies CASSSSDTQYF.

The rearrangement joins TRBV3-1 to TRBJ1-2; tentatively, D is TRBD1 (5 bases). V was shortened by 0 bases and J by 2 bases, with 13 bases between the two germline ends. The germline V gene has CDR1 LGHDT and CDR2 YNNKEL (reference sequence). The CDR3 loop spans 16 amino acids. This CDR3 is CASSQDYGTANYGYTF. Here the CDR3 DNA reads TGTGCCAGCAGCCAAGATTACGGGACGGCCAACTATGGCTACACCTTC.

The chain is built from TRBV7-2 and TRBJ2-7; TRBD2 matches 16 bases. The CDR3 has 17 residues. V was pared by 2 bases and J by 9 bases, with 10 bases of the junction left unmatched. Germline values: CDR1 SGHTA, CDR2 FQGNSA. The chain's CDR3 is CASSLLSGTSGRGAQYF. The CDR3 DNA follows: TGTGCCAGCAGCTTACTATCCGGGACTAGCGGGAGGGGTGCGCAGTACTTC.

A few counts support this clonotype. The chain combines TRBV20-1 with TRBJ1-1; no clear D gene. Germline assignment: CDR1 DFQATT and CDR2 SNEGSKA (reference sequence). Trimming pared 3 bases from V and 3 bases from J, leaving 11 bases between. This CDR3 has 13 amino acids. The CDR3, as DNA: TGCAGTGCTAGTCAAGTGGGGTACACTGAAGCTTTCTTT. It encodes CSASQVGYTEAFF.

This clonotype has only a few counts. The chain combines TRBV20-1 with TRBJ2-5, with 8 bases matching TRBD2. The CDR3 has 16 amino acids. Germline lookup yields CDR1 DFQATT and CDR2 SNEGSKA (reference sequence). The J segment lost 5 bases and the V segment lost 3 bases, leaving 14 bases of the junction unmatched. CDR3 nucleotide sequence: TGCAGTGCTAGTCTCCTACCGGGACTAGAGATGGAGACCCAGTACTTC. Translation gives CSASLLPGLEMETQYF.

Written as DNA, the CDR3 is TGCAGTGCCGTCCCCCCCCAAGGAGGACTCAAAAACATTCAGTACTTC. Translation: CSAVPPQGGLKNIQYF. The rearrangement links TRBV20-1 to TRBJ2-4; a weak D match, TRBD2 (5 bases). Between the trimmed V and J ends, which lost 6 bases and 3 bases, there was a span of 21 bases. This CDR3 comprises 16 residues. Germline V gene data show CDR1 as DFQATT and CDR2 as SNEGSKA (reference sequence).

V usage is TRBV20-1 and J usage is TRBJ2-2; D unresolved. The CDR3 loop spans 18 amino acids. The germline V gene encodes CDR1 DFQATT and CDR2 SNEGSKA (reference sequence). The V and J ends lost 3 bases and 6 bases respectively, with 26 bases between them. The CDR3 sequence is CSASPSQAPLGISGELFF. The CDR3 nucleotides read TGCAGTGCTAGTCCGAGCCAGGCACCCTTAGGCATATCCGGGGAGCTGTTTTTT.

This clonotype was seen only a few times. The chain uses TRBV20-1 and TRBJ1-6; perhaps TRBD1 as D (6 bases). The germline V and J ends were trimmed by 5 bases and 3 bases, with 11 bases remaining between them. CDR1 is DFQATT, CDR2 SNEGSKA, per germline (reference sequence). The CDR3 length is 14 residues. The CDR3: CSARWTDYNSPLHF. DNA for the CDR3: TGCAGTGCTCGGTGGACAGACTATAATTCACCCCTCCACTTT.

The V call is TRBV5-1, the J call TRBJ2-5; unclear D gene. Germline lookup yields CDR1 SGHRS and CDR2 YFSETQ. This CDR3 contains 14 residues. V gave up 4 bases and J gave up 2 bases, with 12 bases separating them. The CDR3, as DNA: TGCGCCAGCAGCAGGCAGGCGACGCAAGAGACCCAGTACTTC. Amino acids: CASSRQATQETQYF.

The genes are TRBV12-3 or TRBV12-4 and TRBJ2-1, with 7 positions matching TRBD2. This CDR3 comprises 18 residues. The J segment lost 6 bases and the V segment lost 11 bases, leaving 25 bases of the junction unmatched. The CDR3 sequence is CAFSLRSVGGPIGNEQFF. The CDR3 DNA sequence: TGTGCCTTCAGTTTAAGGTCGGTGGGAGGGCCCATCGGCAATGAGCAGTTCTTC.

This clonotype was seen more than once but under ten times. V and J are TRBV7-8 and TRBJ1-1; D may be TRBD1 (6 bases). From germline, CDR1 is SGHVS and CDR2 FQNEAQ. The CDR3 is 14 residues long. The V end lost 5 bases, the J end lost 1 base, and 11 bases lay between the germline ends. CDR3 DNA: TGTGCCAGCAGCCCTCACAGGGAGAACACTGAAGCTTTCTTT. Its protein is CASSPHRENTEAFF.

The chain uses TRBV6-5 and TRBJ1-1; 8 bases map to TRBD1. The CDR3 extends over 15 amino acids. Germline-derived CDR1 and CDR2 are MNHEY and SVGAGI. V trimming: 2 bases; J trimming: 1 base; junction bases outside the gene matches: 3. CDR3 bases: TGTGCCAGCAGTTACGCAGGGGGCAGGAACACTGAAGCTTTCTTT. This encodes CASSYAGGRNTEAFF.

This clonotype was counted between two and nine times. Written as DNA, the CDR3 is TGCAGTGCCTCCCCAGGGTGGGATGAGCAGTTCTTC. Translating it yields CSASPGWDEQFF. This rearrangement joins TRBV20-1 to TRBJ2-1; D may be TRBD1 (5 bases). The germline CDR1 and CDR2 sequences are DFQATT and SNEGSKA (reference sequence). The CDR3 consists of 12 residues. Trimming took 6 bases from V and 8 from J, leaving 14 bases between them.

The rearrangement joins TRBV6-2 or TRBV6-3 to TRBJ2-1; D is ambiguous. Germline-derived CDR1 and CDR2 are MNHEY and SVGEGT. CDR3 length: 14 amino acids. The V end was cut by 8 bases, the J end by 3 bases, with 14 bases between. The CDR3 nucleotides read TGTGCCAGCTTAGAGAGGTCCCACTACAATGAGCAGTTCTTC. Amino acid sequence: CASLERSHYNEQFF.